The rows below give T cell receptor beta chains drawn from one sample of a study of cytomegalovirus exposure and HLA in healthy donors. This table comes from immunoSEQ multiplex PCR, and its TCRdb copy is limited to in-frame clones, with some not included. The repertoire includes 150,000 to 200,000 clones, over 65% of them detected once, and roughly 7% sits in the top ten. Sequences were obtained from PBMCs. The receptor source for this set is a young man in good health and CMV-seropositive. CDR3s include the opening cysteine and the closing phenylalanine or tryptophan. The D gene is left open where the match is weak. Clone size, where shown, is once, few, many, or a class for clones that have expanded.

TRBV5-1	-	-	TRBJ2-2	CASSQTHREDGTGELFF	TGCGCCAGCAGCCAGACGCACAGGGAAGATGGAACCGGGGAGCTGTTTTTT
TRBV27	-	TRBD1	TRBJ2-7	CASSGLQGADRYEQYF	TGTGCCAGCAGTGGACTACAGGGGGCTGATCGGTACGAGCAGTACTTC
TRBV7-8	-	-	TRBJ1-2	CASSRPPRGQQTVYGYTF	TGTGCCAGCAGCCGACCCCCCCGAGGACAGCAAACTGTCTATGGCTACACCTTC
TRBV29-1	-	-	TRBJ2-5	CSVGRVSGGRETQYF	TGCAGCGTCGGACGGGTATCCGGGGGTCGGGAGACCCAGTACTTC
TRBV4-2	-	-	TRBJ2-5	CASSPGSHETQYF	TGTGCCAGCAGCCCAGGCAGTCACGAGACCCAGTACTTC
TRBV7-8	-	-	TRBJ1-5	CASSSFLQPQHF	TGTGCCAGCAGCTCCTTCCTTCAGCCCCAGCATTTT
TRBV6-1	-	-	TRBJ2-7	CASSVSGAAYEQYF	TGTGCCAGCAGTGTAAGCGGAGCCGCCTACGAGCAGTACTTC
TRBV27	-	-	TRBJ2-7	CASRSLAVGVTYEQYF	TGTGCCAGCAGGAGCCTAGCAGTTGGGGTAACCTACGAGCAGTACTTC
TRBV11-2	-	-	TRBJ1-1	CASSWGGMDTEAFF	TGTGCCAGCAGCTGGGGGGGGATGGACACTGAAGCTTTCTTT
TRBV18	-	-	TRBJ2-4	CASSRGGDKNIQYF	TGTGCCAGCTCCCGAGGGGGGGACAAAAACATTCAGTACTTC
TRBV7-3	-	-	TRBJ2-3	CASSQMSPDTQYF	TGTGCCAGCAGCCAAATGAGCCCAGATACGCAGTATTTT
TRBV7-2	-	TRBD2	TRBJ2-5	CASSLVASGQETQYF	TGTGCCAGCAGCTTAGTGGCTAGCGGACAAGAGACCCAGTACTTC
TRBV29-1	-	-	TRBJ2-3	CSVPGSQGLGTDTQYF	TGCAGCGTTCCCGGGTCCCAGGGGTTAGGCACAGATACGCAGTATTTT
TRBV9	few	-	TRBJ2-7	CASSPGGNYEQYF	TGTGCCAGCAGCCCCGGAGGTAACTACGAGCAGTACTTC
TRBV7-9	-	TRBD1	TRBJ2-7	CASSSAGTGKYEQYF	TGTGCCAGCAGCTCCGCCGGGACAGGGAAATACGAGCAGTACTTC
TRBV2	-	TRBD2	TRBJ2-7	CASSERAGEQYF	TGTGCCAGCAGTGAACGAGCGGGGGAGCAGTACTTC
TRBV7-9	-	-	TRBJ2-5	CASTSGDSQETQYF	TGTGCCAGCACCTCGGGGGATAGCCAAGAGACCCAGTACTTC
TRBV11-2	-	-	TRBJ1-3	CASSPYRVDSGNTIYF	TGTGCCAGCAGCCCGTACAGGGTAGACTCTGGAAACACCATATATTTT
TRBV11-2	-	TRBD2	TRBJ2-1	CASSSIAGANNEQFF	TGTGCCAGCAGCTCAATAGCGGGAGCTAACAATGAGCAGTTCTTC
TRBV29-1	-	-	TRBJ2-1	CSVPTRVGEQFF	TGCAGCGTCCCTACCCGGGTGGGTGAGCAGTTCTTC
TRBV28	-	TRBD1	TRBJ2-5	CASGRGPETQYF	TGTGCCAGCGGTAGGGGGCCAGAGACCCAGTACTTC
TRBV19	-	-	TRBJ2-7	CASSISPSEGVKEQYF	TGTGCCAGTAGTATTTCTCCCTCGGAAGGGGTGAAGGAGCAGTACTTC
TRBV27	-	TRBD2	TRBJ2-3	CASSLLPLASGTSTDTQYF	TGTGCCAGCAGTTTACTACCCTTGGCTAGCGGGACTAGCACAGATACGCAGTATTTT
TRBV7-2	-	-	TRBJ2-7	CASSPGLAVDEQYF	TGTGCCAGCAGCCCGGGTCTAGCTGTCGACGAGCAGTACTTC
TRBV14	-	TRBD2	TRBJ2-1	CASSYTGTSDNEQFF	TGTGCCAGCAGCTACACCGGGACTAGCGACAATGAGCAGTTCTTC